What follows are 5 T cell receptor beta chains derived from one specimen sequenced in a study of T cells after yellow fever vaccination (dated 2019 in TCRdb). The treatment or condition label, read with the paper, signifies: live attenuated yellow fever vaccine strain. Library prep was done by 5' RACE. The listed sequencing device is Illumina NovaSeq 6000. TCRdb redid the processing of the public reads, applying fastp at Q25 and MiXCR, and retained in-frame beta chains. CDR3 protein sequences are deduplicated, and each keeps its most common genes and DNA. The sample table holds some 300,000 distinct CDR3 sequences, of which less than 9.5% were seen once. The ten largest make up over 3% of the sample. Specimen: CD4+ T cells sorted from PBMCs, collected 5 days after the yellow fever booster vaccination. The receptors come from a man between 18 and 29 years old who received the YFV17D yellow fever vaccine.

The chain combines TRBV7-3 with TRBJ2-1; 15 nucleotides agree with TRBD2. J lost 12 bases, V lost 2 bases, and 2 bases had no gene match. The CDR3 is 14 residues long. The germline gives CDR1 SGHTA, CDR2 FQGTGA. The CDR3 region has the DNA TGTGCCAGCAGCTTAGGACTAGCGGGGGGGAGGCAGTTCTTC. Translated: CASSLGLAGGRQFF.

In this sample, this clonotype turned up a few times. The V call is TRBV5-1, the J call TRBJ1-4; 10 bases map to TRBD1. V trimming: 4 bases; J trimming: 1 base; junction bases outside the gene matches: 10. The germline V gene encodes CDR1 SGHRS and CDR2 YFSETQ. The CDR3 has 18 amino acids. The CDR3 nucleotides are TGCGCCAGCAGCGGAGGGACAGGGGCTTGGGGAACTAATGAAAAACTGTTTTTT. Its protein product is CASSGGTGAWGTNEKLFF.

The chain carries TRBV7-2 and TRBJ2-3, with TRBD1 matching 10 bases. Germline V gene sequence: CDR1 SGHTA, CDR2 FQGNSA. The CDR3 length is 17 residues. V shed 5 bases, J shed 1 base, and the junction held 9 bases outside the gene matches. DNA for the CDR3: TGTGCCAGCAGCCGACTCGCCGGGACAGGGGGCACAGATACGCAGTATTTT. Its protein is CASSRLAGTGGTDTQYF.

This clonotype has at least ten counts. The chain recombines TRBV5-1 with TRBJ2-2, with D unresolved. There are 13 residues in the CDR3. Trimming stripped 1 base from V and 5 bases from J, with 6 bases between. Germline V gene lookup returns CDR1 SGHRS and CDR2 YFSETQ. In DNA form, the CDR3 reads TGCGCCAGCAGCTTGCAACCGACCGGGGAGCTGTTTTTT. Protein: CASSLQPTGELFF.

This clonotype has only a few counts. The chain employs TRBV4-3 and TRBJ2-4; D possibly corresponds to TRBD2 (6 bases). Per germline, CDR1 LGHNA and CDR2 YSLEER. This CDR3 has 14 amino acids. The germline V and J ends were trimmed by 0 bases and 6 bases, with 9 bases remaining between them. This CDR3 is CASSQEGGTNIQYF. CDR3 DNA sequence: TGCGCCAGCAGCCAAGAGGGGGGTACAAACATTCAGTACTTC.